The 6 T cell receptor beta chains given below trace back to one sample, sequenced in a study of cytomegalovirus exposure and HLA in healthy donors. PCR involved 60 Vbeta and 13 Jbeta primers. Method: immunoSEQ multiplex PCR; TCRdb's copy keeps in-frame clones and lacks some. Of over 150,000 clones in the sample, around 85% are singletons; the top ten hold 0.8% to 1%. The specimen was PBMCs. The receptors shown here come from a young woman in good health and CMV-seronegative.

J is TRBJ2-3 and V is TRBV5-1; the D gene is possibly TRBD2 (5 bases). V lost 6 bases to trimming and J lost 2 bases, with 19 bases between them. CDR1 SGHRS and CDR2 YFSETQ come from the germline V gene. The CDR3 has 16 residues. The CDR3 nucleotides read TGCGCCAGCATGCCCCCAGCTAGCTCTTTCACAGATACGCAGTATTTT. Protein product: CASMPPASSFTDTQYF.

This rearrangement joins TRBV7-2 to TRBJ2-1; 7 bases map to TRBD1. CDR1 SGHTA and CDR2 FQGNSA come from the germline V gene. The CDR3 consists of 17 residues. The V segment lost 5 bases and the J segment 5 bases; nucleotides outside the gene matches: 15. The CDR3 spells CASSTRQGSEPNNEQFF. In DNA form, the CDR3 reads TGTGCCAGCAGCACCCGACAGGGTTCGGAGCCTAACAATGAGCAGTTCTTC.

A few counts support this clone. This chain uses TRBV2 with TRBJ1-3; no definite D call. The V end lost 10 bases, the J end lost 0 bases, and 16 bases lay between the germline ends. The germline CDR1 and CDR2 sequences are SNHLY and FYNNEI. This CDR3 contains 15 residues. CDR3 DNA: TGTGCCACCATGGGTGGACTTCGCTCTGGAAACACCATATATTTT. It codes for CATMGGLRSGNTIYF.

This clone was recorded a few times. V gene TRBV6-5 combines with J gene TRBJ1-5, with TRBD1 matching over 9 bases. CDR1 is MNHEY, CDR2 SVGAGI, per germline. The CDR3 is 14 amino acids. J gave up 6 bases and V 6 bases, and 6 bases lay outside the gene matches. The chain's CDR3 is CASSPGQGSQPQHF. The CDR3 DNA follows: TGTGCCAGCAGCCCGGGACAGGGAAGTCAGCCCCAGCATTTT.

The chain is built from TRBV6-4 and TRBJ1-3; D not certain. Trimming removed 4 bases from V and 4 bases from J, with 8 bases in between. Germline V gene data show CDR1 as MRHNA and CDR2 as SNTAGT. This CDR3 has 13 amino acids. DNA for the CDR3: TGTGCCAGCAGTGCTACAGTCGGAAACACCATATATTTT. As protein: CASSATVGNTIYF.

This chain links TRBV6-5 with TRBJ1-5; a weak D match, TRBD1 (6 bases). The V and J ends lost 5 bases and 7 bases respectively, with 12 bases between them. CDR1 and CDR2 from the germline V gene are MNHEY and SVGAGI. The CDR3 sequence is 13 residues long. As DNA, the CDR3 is TGTGCCAGCAGTGTCCAGGGGCCCCAGCCCCAGCATTTT. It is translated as CASSVQGPQPQHF.